This T cell receptor beta chain was captured by sequencing in a study of OX40 agonist ivuxolimab in advanced cancers. Study findings and constraints: At doses 0.1 to 3.0 mg/kg, CD4+ and CD8+ clones expanded.

Only in-frame clones appear in the TCRdb table, and some are missing; sequencing was by immunoSEQ multiplex PCR. The profile shows over 75,000 clones, roughly nine tenths of them singletons. The germline V gene has CDR1 SGHTA and CDR2 FQGNSA. V was shortened by 5 bases and J by 7 bases, with 11 bases between the two germline ends. The CDR3 loop spans 12 amino acids. This clone was recorded once. What it recognizes is unknown. This clonotype originated in an adult with an advanced solid tumor such as melanoma, head and neck, liver or kidney cancer. The chain couples TRBV7-2 to TRBJ1-1; no clear D gene. Source: CD4+ or CD8+ T cells sorted from blood, taken in a trial of the OX40 agonist ivuxolimab. DNA of the CDR3: TGTGCCAGCAGCCCTCGGACGGGTGAAGCTTTCTTT. Translating it yields CASSPRTGEAFF.